The sample holds a few counts of the clone carrying this TCR beta chain. What it recognizes is unknown. This specimen comes from a study of T cells after yellow fever vaccination. The germline gives CDR1 DFQATT, CDR2 SNEGSKA (reference sequence). The CDR3 runs to 16 residues. V dropped 5 bases and J dropped 0 bases, with 16 bases sitting between them. TCRdb reprocessed the 5' RACE reads with MiXCR, giving one entry per CDR3 protein. The top ten clones hold about 3% of a sample with about 320,000 distinct CDR3 sequences, roughly 10% of them seen once. General study results and limits: Among all clonotypes, a small share was observed in both CD4 and CD8 compartments.

The V call is TRBV20-1, the J call TRBJ2-2, with D possibly being TRBD1 or TRBD2 (7 bases each). The sequences come from CD4+ T cells sorted from PBMCs, collected 45 days after the yellow fever booster vaccination. This TCR came from a young man who received the YFV17D yellow fever vaccine. CDR3 bases: TGCAGTGCTGCGAGTTCAGGGGGGGCGAACACCGGGGAGCTGTTTTTT. The encoded protein is CSAASSGGANTGELFF.